The entry below gives a single T cell receptor (beta chain) sequence along with its context. As yet, its antigen is unknown. In the source study's methods: ImmunoSEQ yielded junction-only sequences lacking quality scores, so filtering differed. This table comes from immunoSEQ multiplex PCR, and its TCRdb copy is limited to in-frame clones, with some not included. V and J calls plus clone size are reproduced from that table; the DNA served to infer D and trimming. The sample holds millions of clones, more than 90% seen once. The record originates from a study of shared clonotypes between healthy human individuals. General study findings and limits: The naive CD4 repertoires of several donors were compared, and approximately 4.5% of clonotypes were shared. Relative to their counterparts shared across all four donors, non-shared clonotypes exhibited diminished generation probabilities.

The germline V gene has CDR1 ENHRY and CDR2 SYGVKD. V dropped 10 bases and J dropped 7 bases, with 10 bases sitting between them. This CDR3 has 11 amino acids. The chain recombines TRBV10-3 with TRBJ2-2; D call uncertain. The source material was naive CD4+ T cells sorted from blood. The subset was: CD45RA+ positively selected. The receptor's source is a man aged 18 to 35 in good health. The DNA for the CDR3 is TGTGCCACTTCCAGAGGCGGGGAGCTGTTTTTT. Its protein product is CATSRGGELFF.